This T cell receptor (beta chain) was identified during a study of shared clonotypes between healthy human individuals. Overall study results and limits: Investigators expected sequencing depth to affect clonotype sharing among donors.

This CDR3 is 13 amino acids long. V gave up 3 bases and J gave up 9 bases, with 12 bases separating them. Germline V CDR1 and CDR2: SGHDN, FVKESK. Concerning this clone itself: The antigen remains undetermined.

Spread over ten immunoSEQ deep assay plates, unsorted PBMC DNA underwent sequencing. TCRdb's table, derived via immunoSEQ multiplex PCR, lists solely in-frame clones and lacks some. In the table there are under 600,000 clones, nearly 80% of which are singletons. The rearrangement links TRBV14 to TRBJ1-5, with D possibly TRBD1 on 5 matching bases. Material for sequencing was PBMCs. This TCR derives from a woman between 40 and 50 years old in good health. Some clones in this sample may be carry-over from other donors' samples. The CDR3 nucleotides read TGTGCCAGCAGCCAGGGCACAGGCTGGCCCCAGCATTTT. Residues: CASSQGTGWPQHF.